This T cell receptor beta chain is from a study of T cell repertoires in cytomegalovirus infection. Study outcomes and limitations: HLA-C-restricted, CMV-specific TCR beta clonotypes were dominant ex vivo.

The ends were cut back, 2 bases at V and 5 bases at J, with 12 bases in the middle. Germline V gives CDR1 MNHEY, CDR2 SVGAGI. The CDR3 totals 14 residues. This clonotype was seen more than once but under ten times. Its antigen remains unidentified. One entry per CDR3 protein, called by TCRdb with MiXCR from the reads. This sample has around 450,000 distinct CDR3 sequences, with roughly a third found just once. Material: PBMCs. The sequence came from a human donor in good health (CMV status not recorded). Some clones in this sample may be carry-over from other donors' samples. The rearrangement links TRBV6-5 to TRBJ1-1; the D gene is possibly TRBD1 (6 bases). CDR3: CASSYGAGETEAFF. CDR3 nucleotides: TGTGCCAGCAGTTACGGGGCAGGGGAAACTGAAGCTTTCTTT.